Each of the 30 T cell receptor beta chains below was sequenced from the same sample in a study of shared clonotypes between healthy human individuals. Measured with immunoSEQ multiplex PCR; TCRdb has only the in-frame clones, and not every one. There are roughly 2.2 million clones in the sample; roughly 93% occur only once, and about 0.37% lies in the top ten. The sequenced sample was naive CD4+ T cells from PBMCs. Subset specified: CD45RA+ positively selected. The source of these receptors is a man younger than 35 in good health. Some clones in this sample may be carry-over from other donors' samples.

The rearrangement joins TRBV6-5 to TRBJ2-5; 9 bases are shared with TRBD1. The V and J ends lost 6 bases and 5 bases, in that order; junction bases with no gene match: 1. CDR3 length: 12 residues. Germline V gene sequence: CDR1 MNHEY, CDR2 SVGAGI. CDR3 in amino acids: CASRTGGETQYF. The DNA for the CDR3 is TGTGCCAGCAGGACAGGGGGGGAGACCCAGTACTTC.

This chain links TRBV5-1 with TRBJ2-7, with 14 bases lining up with TRBD2. Germline V gives CDR1 SGHRS, CDR2 YFSETQ. The CDR3 spans 17 residues. J gave up 5 bases and V 4 bases, and 11 bases lay outside the gene matches. CDR3 DNA sequence: TGCGCCAGCAGCCGAGTCGGGACTAGCGGGAGAGGCAACGAGCAGTACTTC. It encodes CASSRVGTSGRGNEQYF.

The chain uses TRBV10-2 and TRBJ2-7; TRBD1 is a possible D gene (6 bases). V was trimmed by 5 bases and J by 2 bases, leaving 16 bases between them. The CDR3 contains 15 residues. CDR1 and CDR2 (germline): WSHSY, SAAADI. The CDR3 region is CASSLGAPVTYEQYF. The DNA for the CDR3 is TGCGCCAGCAGTCTGGGGGCCCCGGTGACCTACGAGCAGTACTTC.

J is TRBJ2-7 and V is TRBV27, with TRBD2 identical over 8 bases. The germline V gene has CDR1 MNHEY and CDR2 SMNVEV (reference sequence). V lost 6 bases to trimming and J lost 7 bases; unmatched junction nucleotides: 11. This CDR3 is built from 14 residues. In DNA, the CDR3 is TGTGCCAGCAGGGGGACTAGTAAATCGGGTGAGCAGTACTTC. Residues: CASRGTSKSGEQYF.

The gene calls are TRBV27 and TRBJ2-3, with D uncertain. The ends were cut back, 3 bases at V and 1 base at J, with 11 bases in the middle. Germline loops: CDR1 MNHEY, CDR2 SMNVEV (reference sequence). This CDR3 spans 15 amino acids. The chain's CDR3 is CASSLVLSGTDTQYF. CDR3 sequence (DNA): TGTGCCAGCAGTTTGGTTTTGAGTGGCACAGATACGCAGTATTTT.

CDR3 in DNA: TGTGCCAGCAGCTTGGTCGGCAGGGGGCACAATGAGCAGTTCTTC. Translating it yields CASSLVGRGHNEQFF. The gene calls are TRBV5-6 and TRBJ2-1; 8 nucleotides align to TRBD1. The CDR3 has 15 residues. The germline gives CDR1 SGHDT, CDR2 YYEEEE. With 0 bases clipped from V and 5 bases from J, the junction kept 4 bases outside the gene matches.

The chain employs TRBV18 and TRBJ2-7, with D possibly TRBD2 on 6 matching bases. V was pared by 5 bases and J by 0 bases, with 11 bases between. Germline V lookup: CDR1 KGHSH, CDR2 LQKENI. This CDR3 region has 14 residues. CDR3 nucleotides: TGTGCCAGCTCAGCGGGATCCCGCTCCTACGAGCAGTACTTC. Translated: CASSAGSRSYEQYF. The full variable domain, rest sourced from reference TRBV18 and TRBJ2-7, is NAGVMQNPRHLVRRRGQEARLRCSPMKGHSHVYWYRQLPEEGLKFMVYLQKENIIDESGMPKERFSAEFPKEGPSILRIQQVVRGDSAAYFCASSAGSRSYEQYFGPGTRLTVT.

The genes are TRBV15 and TRBJ2-7, with a possible D match to TRBD2 (7 bases). This CDR3 region has 16 residues. Between the trimmed V and J ends, which lost 0 bases and 6 bases, there was a span of 18 bases. Per the germline V gene, CDR1 is LNHNV and CDR2 is YYDKDF (reference sequence). The CDR3 region has the DNA TGTGCCACCAGCAGAGAACCCCCGTGGGGGGGCGCCGAGCAGTACTTC. Translating gives CATSREPPWGGAEQYF.

In its sample, this clone was seen a few times. The chain is built from TRBV28 and TRBJ1-5; a possible D gene is TRBD1 (6 bases). Trimming shortened V by 6 bases and J by 2 bases, and 14 bases separated the two germline ends. This CDR3 comprises 15 residues. Germline V lookup: CDR1 MDHEN, CDR2 SYDVKM. The chain's CDR3 is CASSAPQGRNQPQHF. In nucleotides, the CDR3 is TGTGCCAGCAGCGCACCACAGGGTCGCAATCAGCCCCAGCATTTT.

This CDR3 is CASSLKGGRTEAFF. The CDR3 DNA reads TGTGCCAGCAGCCTGAAAGGGGGGAGGACTGAAGCTTTCTTT. The J gene is TRBJ1-1, the V gene TRBV6-6; maybe TRBD1 (6 bases). The V end lost 6 bases, the J end lost 5 bases, and 16 bases lay between the germline ends. Germline CDR1 and CDR2: MNHNY and SVGAGI (reference sequence). The CDR3 consists of 14 residues.

The rearrangement joins TRBV7-2 to TRBJ2-5; D is unresolved. The V end lost 2 bases, the J end lost 1 base, and 8 bases lay between the germline ends. This CDR3 comprises 14 residues. CDR1 and CDR2 from the germline V gene are SGHTA and FQGNSA. The CDR3 reads CASSLRRFQETQYF. The CDR3, as DNA: TGTGCCAGCAGCTTACGGCGGTTCCAAGAGACCCAGTACTTC.

The rearrangement uses TRBV18 and TRBJ2-5, with a tentative D call TRBD2 (5 bases). Trimming took 0 bases from V and 7 from J, leaving 12 bases between them. Germline V gene data show CDR1 as KGHSH and CDR2 as LQKENI. The CDR3 has 14 amino acids. Here the CDR3 reads CASSPPDAGGTQYF. The CDR3 nucleotides read TGTGCCAGCTCACCACCGGATGCGGGCGGGACCCAGTACTTC.

The genes are TRBV6-4 and TRBJ2-7, with 7 nucleotides matching TRBD2. Trimming removed 3 bases from V and 0 bases from J; junction bases left unmatched: 11. This CDR3 has 17 residues. The germline V gene encodes CDR1 MRHNA and CDR2 SNTAGT. The CDR3 here is CASSEAPIRTSSYEQYF. The CDR3 region has the DNA TGTGCCAGCAGTGAAGCCCCTATCAGGACTAGCTCCTACGAGCAGTACTTC.

The V gene is TRBV19, the J gene TRBJ1-2; tentatively, D is TRBD1 (6 bases). The CDR3 is made up of 16 amino acids. Germline V gene data show CDR1 as LNHDA and CDR2 as SQIVND (reference sequence). Trimming pared 7 bases from V and 4 bases from J, leaving 22 bases between. The CDR3 reads CASTNTAGGHGYGYTF. For the CDR3, the DNA is TGTGCCAGTACCAACACAGCGGGGGGGCACGGCTATGGCTACACCTTC.

This clone was detected a few times. Other DNA sequences from this sample encode an identical CDR3 as well. CDR3 loop: CASSVEGNSYNEQFF. CDR3 DNA: TGTGCCAGCAGCGTAGAGGGGAATAGTTACAATGAGCAGTTCTTC. V is TRBV9 and J is TRBJ2-1, with D possibly TRBD1 on 5 matching bases. The CDR3 is 15 amino acids. Trimming removed 0 bases at V and 4 bases at J, with 11 bases between. Germline assignment: CDR1 SGDLS and CDR2 YYNGEE.

V gene TRBV7-2 combines with J gene TRBJ1-3; 9 bases line up with TRBD1. Looked up from germline, CDR1 is SGHTA and CDR2 is FQGNSA. V was pared by 1 base and J by 1 base, with 2 bases of the junction left unmatched. This CDR3 has 16 amino acids. CDR3 DNA sequence: TGTGCCAGCAGCTTAGGAGGACAGGGGTCTGGAAACACCATATATTTT. This translates into CASSLGGQGSGNTIYF.

The rearrangement uses TRBV29-1 and TRBJ2-1; 13 nucleotides match TRBD2. Germline values: CDR1 SQVTM, CDR2 ANQGSEA. The CDR3 is made up of 15 amino acids. The junction had 3 bases not matched to a gene; V was cut back by 6 bases and J by 1 base. The CDR3 bases are TGCAGCGTGGGGACTAGCGGGGCATCCTACAATGAGCAGTTCTTC. Protein product: CSVGTSGASYNEQFF.

V usage is TRBV28 and J usage is TRBJ2-5, with 9 nucleotides matching TRBD1. CDR3 length: 13 residues. Germline V gene sequence: CDR1 MDHEN, CDR2 SYDVKM. V gave up 5 bases and J gave up 11 bases; unmatched junction bases: 9. The CDR3 bases are TGTGCCAGCAGTACAGGGGGCAAGGGTGGGCAGTACTTC. Translated, it gives CASSTGGKGGQYF.

Regarding this clone: The same CDR3 can be traced to other DNA sequences in this sample. The V gene is TRBV7-3, the J gene TRBJ2-1; 11 nucleotides align to TRBD2. Germline V gene data show CDR1 as SGHTA and CDR2 as FQGTGA. J gave up 7 bases and V 5 bases, and 7 bases lay outside the gene matches. This CDR3 contains 15 residues. In DNA, the CDR3 is TGTGCCAGCAGCCTTGGACTAGCGGGCGGGAATGAGCAGTTCTTC. Translating it yields CASSLGLAGGNEQFF. The whole variable domain, filled in from reference TRBV7-3 and TRBJ2-1, reads GAGVSQTPSNKVTEKGKYVELRCDPISGHTALYWYRQSLGQGPEFLIYFQGTGAADDSGLPNDRFFAVRPEGSVSTLKIQRTERGDSAVYLCASSLGLAGGNEQFFGPGTRLTVL.

The V call is TRBV5-1, the J call TRBJ1-1, with D unclear. The CDR3 spans 15 residues. V lost 4 bases and J lost 3, with 16 bases in between. Germline assignment: CDR1 SGHRS and CDR2 YFSETQ. CDR3 protein: CASSPSAGGYTEAFF. CDR3 sequence (DNA): TGCGCCAGCAGCCCCTCGGCAGGAGGGTACACTGAAGCTTTCTTT.

The chain carries TRBV28 and TRBJ2-4; the D gene is possibly TRBD2 (5 bases). The V end was cut by 3 bases, the J end by 0 bases, with 9 bases between. This CDR3 has 15 residues. CDR1 and CDR2 from the germline V gene are MDHEN and SYDVKM. CDR3 sequence: CASSFLGRAKNIQYF. The CDR3 nucleotides are TGTGCCAGCAGTTTCTTGGGGAGAGCCAAAAACATTCAGTACTTC.

The chain has TRBV7-3 and TRBJ1-1; D is ambiguous. The ends were cut back, 1 base at V and 11 bases at J, with 14 bases in the middle. CDR1 and CDR2 from the germline V gene are SGHTA and FQGTGA. The CDR3 length is 13 residues. CDR3 sequence reads: CASSLMKPFPAFF. CDR3 nucleotide sequence: TGTGCCAGCAGCTTAATGAAACCGTTTCCCGCTTTCTTT.

V and J are TRBV28 and TRBJ1-2, with 8 bases lining up with TRBD1. The V gene end was trimmed by 5 bases and the J gene end by 3 bases; junction bases not matched to a gene: 11. The CDR3 is made up of 16 amino acids. CDR1 MDHEN and CDR2 SYDVKM come from the germline V gene. The CDR3 spells CASSPTGATRDYGYTF. The CDR3 DNA sequence: TGTGCCAGCAGTCCGACAGGGGCGACCCGAGACTATGGCTACACCTTC.

This chain connects TRBV5-1 to TRBJ2-2; D uncertain. Germline CDR1 reads SGHRS; CDR2 reads YFSETQ. The CDR3 spans 14 residues. Trimming pared 0 bases from V and 6 bases from J, leaving 9 bases between. The CDR3 region has the DNA TGCGCCAGCAGCTTGGGTTCTGCGCCCGGGGAGCTGTTTTTT. As protein: CASSLGSAPGELFF.

The rearrangement links TRBV10-2 to TRBJ2-1; 8 nucleotides line up with TRBD2. Unmatched junction bases numbered 8, after V lost 4 bases and J lost 3 bases. From germline, CDR1 is WSHSY and CDR2 SAAADI. The CDR3 length is 16 residues. In DNA form, the CDR3 reads TGCGCCAGCAGTGTGGGGCTAGCGGGTTACTACAATGAGCAGTTCTTC. It yields the protein CASSVGLAGYYNEQFF.

The chain carries TRBV7-2 and TRBJ2-2; no clear D gene. The CDR3 totals 16 residues. The ends were cut back, 0 bases at V and 5 bases at J, with 13 bases in the middle. In germline, CDR1 is SGHTA, CDR2 FQGNSA. CDR3 coding DNA: TGTGCCAGCAGCTTAGCCCCTGCTGCTGGTACCGGGGAGCTGTTTTTT. Protein sequence: CASSLAPAAGTGELFF.

V gene TRBV5-1 combines with J gene TRBJ2-2; no firm D call. CDR1 and CDR2 from the germline V gene are SGHRS and YFSETQ. V lost 4 bases and J lost 7, with 14 bases in between. This CDR3 is built from 14 residues. CDR3: CASSRTIGVGELFF. CDR3 nucleotide sequence: TGCGCCAGCAGCCGCACCATTGGCGTCGGGGAGCTGTTTTTT.

The V gene is TRBV6-5, the J gene TRBJ1-5; weak D call: TRBD1 (6 bases). The V and J ends lost 6 bases and 0 bases respectively, with 12 bases between them. Germline V lookup: CDR1 MNHEY, CDR2 SVGAGI. The CDR3 is 15 residues long. This chain's CDR3 is CASSRTAYSNQPQHF. DNA of the CDR3: TGTGCCAGCAGCCGGACAGCCTATAGCAATCAGCCCCAGCATTTT.

This chain links TRBV4-1 with TRBJ2-2; D is perhaps TRBD1 (5 bases). Germline CDR1 and CDR2: MGHRA and YSYEKL. The length of the CDR3 is 16 residues. V dropped 0 bases and J dropped 3 bases, with 11 bases sitting between them. CDR3 protein: CASSQDGARDTGELFF. The CDR3 DNA sequence: TGCGCCAGCAGCCAAGATGGTGCCAGGGACACCGGGGAGCTGTTTTTT.

The chain is built from TRBV7-9 and TRBJ2-7; D might be TRBD1 (6 bases). CDR1 and CDR2 from the germline V gene are SEHNR and FQNEAQ (reference sequence). V was trimmed by 3 bases and J by 7 bases, leaving 13 bases between them. The CDR3 runs 13 residues. For the CDR3, the DNA is TGTGCCAGCAGCTTCCGTGGGACAAAAGAGCAGTACTTC. Its protein product is CASSFRGTKEQYF.